Given below is one T cell receptor (beta chain) in context. The data originate from a study of control samples from healthy donors and cancer patients. Germline values: CDR1 KGHDR, CDR2 SFDVKD. Trimming cost V 1 base and J 0 bases, with 13 bases left between them. This CDR3 has 17 residues. The assay was immunoSEQ multiplex PCR, and TCRdb's table has in-frame clones only and misses some. The table has tens of thousands of clones, roughly 90% seen once. J is TRBJ2-3 and V is TRBV24-1; no clear D. The sequence was obtained from a man between 25 and 39 years old with colorectal cancer. The sequenced sample consisted of PBMCs. Here the CDR3 reads CATSDFRTASSTDTQYF. CDR3 coding DNA: TGTGCCACCAGTGATTTCCGGACGGCCTCTAGCACAGATACGCAGTATTTT.